The clone carrying this T cell receptor (beta chain) was detected a few times. Its antigen is as yet unknown. This sample was taken from a study of identical twins. After removal of 3 bases from V and 2 bases from J, the junction contained 16 bases not matched to a gene. This CDR3 has 20 residues. Germline CDR1 and CDR2: SGHAT and FQNNGV. TCRdb passed the 5' RACE reads through MiXCR, listing each CDR3 protein once. The table includes some 190,000 distinct CDR3 sequences, 15% to 20% detected once. General study findings and limits: Compared with models, monozygotic twins showed more out-of-frame TCR alpha sharing. Cord blood's abundant beta clonotypes had fewer insertions, unlike memory repertoires.

These data were likewise used in another study, on T cells expressing NK-cell markers. As that study records: The study left the HCMV specificity of expanded NKG2C+ T cell clones unresolved.

The sequence derives from a woman aged 18 to 35 in good health. What was sequenced was CD8+ T cells sorted from blood. The genes are TRBV11-2 and TRBJ2-2; TRBD1 matches at 9 bases. CDR3 bases: TGTGCCAGCAGCTTCGGCCGGACAGGGGAAACTAGCAGCAACACCGGGGAGCTGTTTTTT. It is translated as CASSFGRTGETSSNTGELFF.